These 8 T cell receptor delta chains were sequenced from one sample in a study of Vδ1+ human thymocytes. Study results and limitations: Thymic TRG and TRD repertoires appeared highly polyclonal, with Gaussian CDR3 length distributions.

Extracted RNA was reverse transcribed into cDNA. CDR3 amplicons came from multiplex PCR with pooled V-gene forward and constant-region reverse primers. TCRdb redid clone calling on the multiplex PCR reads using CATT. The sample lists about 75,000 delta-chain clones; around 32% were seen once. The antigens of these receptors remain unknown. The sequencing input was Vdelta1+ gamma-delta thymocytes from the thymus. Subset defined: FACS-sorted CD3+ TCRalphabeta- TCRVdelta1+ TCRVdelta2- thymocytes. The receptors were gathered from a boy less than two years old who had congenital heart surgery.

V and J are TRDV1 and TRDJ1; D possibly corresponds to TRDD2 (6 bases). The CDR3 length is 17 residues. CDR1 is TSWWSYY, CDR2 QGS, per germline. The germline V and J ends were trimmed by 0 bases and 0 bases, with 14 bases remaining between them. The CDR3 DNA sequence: TGTGCTCTTGGGGAACTACACGGCCTTCCCAACACCGATAAACTCATCTTT. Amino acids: CALGELHGLPNTDKLIF.

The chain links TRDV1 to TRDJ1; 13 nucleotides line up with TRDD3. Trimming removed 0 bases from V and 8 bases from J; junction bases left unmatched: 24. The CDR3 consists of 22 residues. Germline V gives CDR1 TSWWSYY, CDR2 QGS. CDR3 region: CALGELVLGPSVSTGGYEKLIF. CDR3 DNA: TGTGCTCTTGGGGAACTAGTGCTAGGCCCAAGCGTGTCTACTGGGGGATACGAGAAACTCATCTTT.

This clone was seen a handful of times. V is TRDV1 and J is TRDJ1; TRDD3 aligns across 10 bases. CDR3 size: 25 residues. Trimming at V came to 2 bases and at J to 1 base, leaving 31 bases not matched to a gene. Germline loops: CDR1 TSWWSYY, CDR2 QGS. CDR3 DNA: TGTGCTCTTGGGGAATGCACCTCAATAAGGAAAGCTCGCCTGGGGGATAAACGGGGCACCGATAAACTCATCTTT. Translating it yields CALGECTSIRKARLGDKRGTDKLIF.

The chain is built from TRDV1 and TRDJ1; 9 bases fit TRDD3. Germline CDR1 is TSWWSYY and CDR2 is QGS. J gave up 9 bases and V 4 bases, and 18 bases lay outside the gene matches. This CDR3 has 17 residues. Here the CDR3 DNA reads TGTGCTCTTGGGGCACCTTTATCTTGGGGATACGAATATGAACTCATCTTT. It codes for CALGAPLSWGYEYELIF.

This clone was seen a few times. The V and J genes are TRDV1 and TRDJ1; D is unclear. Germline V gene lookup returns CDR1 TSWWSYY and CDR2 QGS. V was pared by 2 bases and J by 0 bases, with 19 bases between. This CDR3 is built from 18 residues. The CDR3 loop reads CALGEKESWTANTDKLIF. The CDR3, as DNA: TGTGCTCTTGGGGAAAAGGAGAGTTGGACTGCGAACACCGATAAACTCATCTTT.

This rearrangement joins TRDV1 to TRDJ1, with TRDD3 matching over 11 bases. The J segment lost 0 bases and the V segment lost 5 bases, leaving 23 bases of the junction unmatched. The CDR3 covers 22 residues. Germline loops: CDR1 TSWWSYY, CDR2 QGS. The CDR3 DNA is TGTGCTCTTGGGAACATGGTATCTGATTGGGGGATACGCGAGGGATACACCGATAAACTCATCTTT. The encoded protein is CALGNMVSDWGIREGYTDKLIF.

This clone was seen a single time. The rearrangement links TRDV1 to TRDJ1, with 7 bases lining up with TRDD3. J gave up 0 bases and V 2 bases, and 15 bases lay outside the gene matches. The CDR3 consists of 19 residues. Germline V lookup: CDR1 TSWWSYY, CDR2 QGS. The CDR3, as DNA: TGTGCTCTTGGGGAATTTTCCCCTTACTGGGGTTTTTACACCGATAAACTCATCTTT. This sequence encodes CALGEFSPYWGFYTDKLIF.

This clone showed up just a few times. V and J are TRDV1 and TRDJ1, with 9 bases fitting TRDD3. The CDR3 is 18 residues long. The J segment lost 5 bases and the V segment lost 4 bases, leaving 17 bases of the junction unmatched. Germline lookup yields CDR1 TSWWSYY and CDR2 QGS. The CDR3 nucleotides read TGTGCTCTTGGGGGACGACCTGCGTACTGGGGGACCGGAGATAAACTCATCTTT. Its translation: CALGGRPAYWGTGDKLIF.